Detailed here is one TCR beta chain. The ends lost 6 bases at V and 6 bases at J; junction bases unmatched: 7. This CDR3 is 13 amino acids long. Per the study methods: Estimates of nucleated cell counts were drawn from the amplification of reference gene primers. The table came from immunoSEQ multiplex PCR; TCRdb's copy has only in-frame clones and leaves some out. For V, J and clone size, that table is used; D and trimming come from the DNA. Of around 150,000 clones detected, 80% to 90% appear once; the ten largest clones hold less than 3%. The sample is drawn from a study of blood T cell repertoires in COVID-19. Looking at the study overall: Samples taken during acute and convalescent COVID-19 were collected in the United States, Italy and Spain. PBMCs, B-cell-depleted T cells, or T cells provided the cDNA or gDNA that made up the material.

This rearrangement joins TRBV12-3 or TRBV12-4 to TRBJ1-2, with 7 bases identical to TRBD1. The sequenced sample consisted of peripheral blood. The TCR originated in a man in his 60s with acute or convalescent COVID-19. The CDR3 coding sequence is TGTGCCAGCAGGCGAGGGGGCTTGGATGGCTACACCTTC. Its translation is CASRRGGLDGYTF.